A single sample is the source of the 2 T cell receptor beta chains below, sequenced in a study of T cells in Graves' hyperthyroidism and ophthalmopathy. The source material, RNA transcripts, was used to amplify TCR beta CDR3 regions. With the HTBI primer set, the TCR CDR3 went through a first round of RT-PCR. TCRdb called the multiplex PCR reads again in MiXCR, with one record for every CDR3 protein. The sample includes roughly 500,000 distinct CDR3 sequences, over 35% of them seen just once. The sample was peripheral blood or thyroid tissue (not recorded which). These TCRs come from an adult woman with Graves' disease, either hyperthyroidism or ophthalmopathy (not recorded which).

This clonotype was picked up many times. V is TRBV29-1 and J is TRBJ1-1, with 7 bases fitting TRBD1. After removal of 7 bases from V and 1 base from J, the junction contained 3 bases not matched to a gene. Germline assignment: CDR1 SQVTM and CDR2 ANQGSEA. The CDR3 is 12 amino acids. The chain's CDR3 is CSAGQQNTEAFF. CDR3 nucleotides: TGCAGCGCGGGACAGCAGAACACTGAAGCTTTCTTT.

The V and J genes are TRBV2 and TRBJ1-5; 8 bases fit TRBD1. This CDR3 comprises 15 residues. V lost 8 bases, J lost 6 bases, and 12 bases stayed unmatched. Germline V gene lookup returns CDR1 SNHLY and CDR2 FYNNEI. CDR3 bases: TGTGCCAGCCGGACAGGGACGGGGGAAGGTCAGCCCCAGCATTTT. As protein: CASRTGTGEGQPQHF.